This TCR beta chain was identified in a study of technical replicates of blood from a handful of donors. Clones were read by immunoSEQ multiplex PCR, and TCRdb kept only the in-frame ones, dropping some. This table has 13,000 to 15,000 clones, less than 90% appearing once. What was sequenced was PBMCs. The receptor was isolated from a human donor in good health.

The DNA of the CDR3 is TGTGCCAGCTCGACAACCGAGACCCAGTACTTC. Amino acids: CASSTTETQYF. This chain connects TRBV18 to TRBJ2-5; D gene ambiguous. This CDR3 contains 11 residues. Trimming stripped 6 bases from V and 5 bases from J, with 7 bases between. Germline assignment: CDR1 KGHSH and CDR2 LQKENI.